This is a list of T cell receptor beta chains from one sample in a study of molecular identifiers for immune sequencing clone quantification. TCRdb itself ran the PCR reads through MiXCR, one entry per CDR3 protein. The table records 460,000 or so distinct CDR3 sequences, about 25% of them present only once. Source material: naive CD8+ T cells from blood, with Jurkat cell RNA spiked in. The receptors originated from a human donor in good health. Some libraries in this study had Jurkat cell RNA spiked in. Both conserved end residues are part of each CDR3. D genes are given only for firm matches. The size of a clone is reported for some rows only, either as once, few or many, or as a class for expanded clones.

V gene	D gene	J gene	clone size	CDR3 protein	CDR3 DNA
TRBV6-2/TRBV6-3	.	TRBJ2-3	few	CASRQTSTGRKTDTQYF	TGTGCCAGCAGACAGACATCGACAGGGAGGAAAACAGATACGCAGTATTTT
TRBV27	TRBD2	TRBJ2-7	.	CASSLSRGSSPEQYF	TGTGCCAGCAGTTTATCCCGCGGGAGCTCCCCAGAGCAGTACTTC
TRBV7-2	TRBD2	TRBJ2-1	.	CASSLGGSGSYNEQFF	TGTGCCAGCAGCTTAGGAGGTAGCGGGAGTTACAATGAGCAGTTCTTC
TRBV1	.	TRBJ2-3	.	CTSSQDLWVETSGARGTDTQYF	TGCACCAGCAGCCAAGATCTTTGGGTGGAGACTAGCGGGGCTCGGGGCACAGATACGCAGTATTTT
TRBV7-2	.	TRBJ2-7	few	CASSLVLGSSYEQYF	TGTGCCAGCAGCTTAGTTCTAGGGAGCTCCTACGAGCAGTACTTC
TRBV5-6	.	TRBJ1-5	few	CASSLARRSNQPQHF	TGTGCCAGCAGCTTGGCCAGGCGGAGCAATCAGCCCCAGCATTTT
TRBV6-2/TRBV6-3	TRBD2	TRBJ2-1	.	CASSALAGVKFF	TGTGCCAGCAGTGCACTAGCGGGAGTCAAGTTCTTC
TRBV4-3	TRBD2	TRBJ2-7	many	CASSQRLAGEQYF	TGCGCCAGCAGCCAACGACTAGCCGGTGAGCAGTACTTC
TRBV6-2/TRBV6-3	TRBD1	TRBJ2-7	many	CASSYGTDYEQYF	TGTGCCAGCAGTTACGGGACAGACTACGAGCAGTACTTC
TRBV6-1	.	TRBJ2-4	many	CASIGESKNIQYF	TGTGCCAGCATCGGGGAGTCCAAAAACATTCAGTACTTC
TRBV25-1	.	TRBJ1-5	.	CASSKLGNQPQHF	TGTGCCAGCAGCAAATTAGGGAATCAGCCCCAGCATTTT
TRBV3-1	.	TRBJ2-3	.	CASSQGRVSTDTQYF	TGTGCCAGCAGCCAAGGTCGGGTGAGCACAGATACGCAGTATTTT
TRBV7-2	.	TRBJ2-5	.	CASRLGIVQGTQYF	TGTGCCAGCAGACTGGGCATAGTCCAAGGGACCCAGTACTTC
TRBV4-1	.	TRBJ1-5	.	CASISTGGVGNQPQHF	TGCGCCAGCATTTCTACCGGGGGGGTCGGCAATCAGCCCCAGCATTTT
TRBV27	.	TRBJ2-7	.	CASSFQANYEQYF	TGTGCCAGTAGTTTCCAGGCAAACTACGAGCAGTACTTC
TRBV15	.	TRBJ1-1	.	CATSRWGEKNTEAFF	TGTGCCACCAGCAGGTGGGGAGAGAAGAACACTGAAGCTTTCTTT
TRBV7-9	TRBD1	TRBJ1-2	few	CASSFSGTGGPGYTF	TGTGCCAGCAGCTTTTCCGGGACAGGGGGTCCGGGCTACACCTTC
TRBV14	.	TRBJ1-2	.	CASSQDHFYGYTF	TGTGCCAGCAGCCAAGATCATTTTTATGGCTACACCTTC
TRBV7-9	.	TRBJ1-4	.	CASRSTGTNEKLFF	TGTGCCAGCAGGTCCACAGGGACTAATGAAAAACTGTTTTTT
TRBV7-9	TRBD1	TRBJ1-1	few	CASSYGQGRHTEAFF	TGTGCCAGCAGCTATGGACAGGGGCGGCACACTGAAGCTTTCTTT
TRBV7-9	.	TRBJ2-1	.	CASSWGQEQFF	TGTGCCAGCAGCTGGGGACAAGAGCAGTTCTTC
TRBV12-3/TRBV12-4	.	TRBJ2-5	.	CASSHPGRQETQYF	TGTGCCAGCAGTCACCCCGGGAGACAAGAGACCCAGTACTTC
TRBV7-9	.	TRBJ2-1	.	CASSQGVVDEQFF	TGTGCCAGCAGCCAAGGAGTCGTAGATGAGCAGTTCTTC
TRBV4-1	TRBD1	TRBJ2-7	many	CASSQVDDRAYEQYF	TGCGCCAGCAGCCAAGTGGACGACAGGGCCTACGAGCAGTACTTC
TRBV6-2/TRBV6-3	.	TRBJ2-5	few	CASRPRSYSLQQETQYF	TGTGCCAGCAGACCCCGCTCTTACAGTCTCCAACAAGAGACCCAGTACTTC